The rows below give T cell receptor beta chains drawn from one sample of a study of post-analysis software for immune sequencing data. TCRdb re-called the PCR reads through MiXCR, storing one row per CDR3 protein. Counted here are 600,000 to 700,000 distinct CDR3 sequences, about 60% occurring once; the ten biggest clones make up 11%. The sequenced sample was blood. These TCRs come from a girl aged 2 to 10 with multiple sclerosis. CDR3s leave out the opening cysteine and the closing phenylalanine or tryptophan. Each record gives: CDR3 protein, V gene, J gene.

CDR3: ASSDSNTGGSDYEQY; V: TRBV6-4; J: TRBJ2-7
CDR3: ASTPGNTGELF; V: TRBV4-3; J: TRBJ2-2
CDR3: ASSPSSREQF; V: TRBV7-9; J: TRBJ2-1
CDR3: ASSFTLGMGEF; V: TRBV12-3/TRBV12-4; J: TRBJ2-1
CDR3: SARAGTRTDTQY; V: TRBV20-1; J: TRBJ2-3
CDR3: ASSLAGQGETQY; V: TRBV5-1; J: TRBJ2-5
CDR3: ASSYDGRYSHNEQY; V: TRBV7-6; J: NA
CDR3: SVEETVTYEQY; V: TRBV29-1; J: TRBJ2-7
CDR3: AMSPTGGKSSYNEQF; V: TRBV10-3; J: TRBJ2-1
CDR3: SAKSTSGLNTGELF; V: TRBV20-1; J: TRBJ2-2
CDR3: ATERGETTTQY; V: TRBV7-9; J: TRBJ2-3
CDR3: ASSRPPRETQY; V: TRBV2; J: NA
CDR3: ASSPWTGAEAF; V: TRBV3-1; J: TRBJ1-1
CDR3: ASSFTTARGAF; V: TRBV12-3/TRBV12-4; J: TRBJ1-1
CDR3: ASSLGTPAEAF; V: TRBV7-9; J: TRBJ1-1
CDR3: ATSRGGQGGQPQH; V: TRBV15; J: TRBJ1-5
CDR3: ASRGTGGREQY; V: TRBV6-5; J: TRBJ2-7
CDR3: ASRASGTSIGEF; V: TRBV7-3; J: TRBJ2-1
CDR3: ASSLGLTDFSNYGYT; V: TRBV7-8; J: TRBJ1-2
CDR3: SVGLAGFSTDTQY; V: TRBV29-1; J: TRBJ2-3
CDR3: ASSPTGLAEYNEQF; V: TRBV7-2; J: TRBJ2-1
CDR3: ASGASGNRFSEQY; V: TRBV7-2; J: TRBJ2-7
CDR3: ASSPSFSTDTQY; V: TRBV4-3; J: TRBJ2-3
CDR3: ASVTGGASYGYT; V: TRBV12-3/TRBV12-4; J: TRBJ1-2
CDR3: ASSVNRNSPLH; V: TRBV2; J: TRBJ1-6
CDR3: ASSPTGPQMF; V: TRBV9; J: TRBJ2-1
CDR3: ASSSSPAPIRTDTQY; V: TRBV5-4; J: TRBJ2-3
CDR3: ASSVTGFGYT; V: TRBV19; J: TRBJ1-2
CDR3: ASSLGTGTDQPQH; V: TRBV7-6; J: TRBJ1-5
CDR3: AISAGTSEF; V: TRBV10-3; J: TRBJ2-1
CDR3: ASSLSNPGHEQF; V: TRBV12-3/TRBV12-4; J: TRBJ2-1
CDR3: ASSSPLGQGSTDTQY; V: TRBV28; J: TRBJ2-3
CDR3: ASSLEPSGGYNEQF; V: TRBV11-3; J: TRBJ2-1
CDR3: ASIGYYQETQY; V: TRBV7-2; J: TRBJ2-5
CDR3: ASSGLRYTDTQY; V: TRBV6-1; J: TRBJ2-3
CDR3: ASSSHIGGLPDTQY; V: TRBV7-8; J: TRBJ2-3